This T cell receptor beta chain was identified during a study of shared clonotypes between healthy human individuals. This CDR3 is 13 amino acids long. Germline CDR1 reads SGHDN; CDR2 reads FVKESK. V was shortened by 1 base and J by 4 bases, with 5 bases between the two germline ends. Authors' methods: Junction-only sequences without quality scores were provided by ImmunoSEQ, so filtering was different. Repertoires were generated with immunoSEQ multiplex PCR, while TCRdb's copy carries only in-frame clones and drops some. Clonal size and the V and J genes are those of that table, whereas D and trimming came from the DNA. The sample has approximately 1.9 million clones; about 94% are singletons. Positive CCR7 selection of CD45RO-negative cells yielded the naive CD8 cells, and terminally differentiated effector memory CD45RA+ cells were excluded.

Input material: naive CD8+ T cells from PBMCs. The clonotype comes from a man aged 18 to 30 in good health. Some clones in this sample may be carry-over from other donors' samples. The chain recombines TRBV14 with TRBJ1-5; D might be TRBD1 (5 bases). The CDR3 loop is CASSQGGNQPQHF. The CDR3 region has the DNA TGTGCCAGCAGCCAAGGGGGGAATCAGCCCCAGCATTTT. The full variable domain, with the rest looked up from reference TRBV14 and TRBJ1-5, is EAGVTQFPSHSVIEKGQTVTLRCDPISGHDNLYWYRRVMGKEIKFLLHFVKESKQDESGMPNNRFLAERTGGTYSTLKVQPAELEDSGVYFCASSQGGNQPQHFGDGTRLSIL.